The clone carrying this TCR beta chain was recorded a few times. Profiling relied on immunoSEQ multiplex PCR, and the TCRdb table lists in-frame clones only, not all of them. The sample shows over 150,000 clones, about nine tenths of them seen only once. Participants were aged roughly 18 to 89 years from approximately 23 US areas. Participants' own reports of clinical history determined their cohort assignment. This sample was taken from a study of blood T cell repertoires in COVID-19. Looking at the study overall: Samples taken during acute and convalescent COVID-19 were collected in the United States, Italy and Spain.

Trimming removed 5 bases at V and 0 bases at J, with 17 bases between. The CDR3 is 17 amino acids. Germline V gene lookup returns CDR1 SGHVS and CDR2 FQNEAQ. Sequenced: PBMCs or T cells enriched from blood (not recorded which). The chain links TRBV7-8 to TRBJ2-4; D ambiguous. The clonotype originates from a woman in her 30s who had recovered from COVID-19. The CDR3 bases are TGTGCCAGCAGCCTTAACGACCGAGGATTAGCCAAAAACATTCAGTACTTC. It codes for CASSLNDRGLAKNIQYF.